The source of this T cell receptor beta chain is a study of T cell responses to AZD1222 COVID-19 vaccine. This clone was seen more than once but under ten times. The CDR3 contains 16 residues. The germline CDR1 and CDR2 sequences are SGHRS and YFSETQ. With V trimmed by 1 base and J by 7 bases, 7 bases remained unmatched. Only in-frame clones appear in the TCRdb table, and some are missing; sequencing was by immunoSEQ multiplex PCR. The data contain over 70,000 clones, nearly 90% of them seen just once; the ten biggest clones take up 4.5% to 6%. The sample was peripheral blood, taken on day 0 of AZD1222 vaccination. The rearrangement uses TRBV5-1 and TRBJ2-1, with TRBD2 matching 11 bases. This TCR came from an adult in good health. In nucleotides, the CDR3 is TGCGCCAGCAGCTTGACCCTAGCGGGAGGAGGGAATGAGCAGTTCTTC. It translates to CASSLTLAGGGNEQFF. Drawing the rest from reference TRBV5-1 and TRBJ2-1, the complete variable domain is KAGVTQTPRYLIKTRGQQVTLSCSPISGHRSVSWYQQTPGQGLQFLFEYFSETQRNKGNFPGRFSGRQFSNSRSEMNVSTLELGDSALYLCASSLTLAGGGNEQFFGPGTRLTVL.